The 23 T cell receptor beta chains below come from one sample, sequenced in a study of post-analysis software for immune sequencing data. Whole-study findings and limits: Patients had higher frequencies than controls of five or six TRBV segments, including TRBV5-6, TRBV5-1 and TRBV20-1.

Prepared TCR beta cDNA libraries contained unique molecular identifiers. MiXCR, run by TCRdb on the PCR reads, gives a single entry per CDR3 protein. This sample has 750,000 to 950,000 distinct CDR3 sequences; around 46% occur once, and the top ten carry around 4.7%. Their antigens are not known. Sequenced input: blood. The receptors come from a girl aged 10 to 17 with multiple sclerosis.

The chain uses TRBV4-3 and TRBJ2-3; tentative D call: TRBD2 (5 bases). Germline-derived CDR1 and CDR2 are LGHNA and YSLEER. Between the trimmed V and J ends, which lost 4 bases and 4 bases, there was a span of 15 bases. CDR3 size: 15 residues. CDR3 sequence: CASSPAGEAADTQYF. The CDR3 DNA sequence: TGCGCCAGCAGCCCAGCCGGAGAAGCGGCAGATACGCAGTATTTT.

The rearrangement uses TRBV20-1 and TRBJ2-7; 11 bases fit TRBD2. The CDR3 runs 15 residues. Germline V CDR1 and CDR2: DFQATT, SNEGSKA (reference sequence). V lost 0 bases, J lost 5 bases, and 6 bases stayed unmatched. The CDR3 loop is CSARDQLAGADEQYF. In nucleotides, the CDR3 is TGCAGTGCTAGAGATCAACTAGCGGGAGCCGACGAGCAGTACTTC.

This clonotype was counted between two and nine times. The CDR3 here is CASGATSGRAGEQFF. The CDR3 nucleotides read TGTGCCAGCGGCGCGACTAGCGGGAGGGCCGGGGAGCAGTTCTTC. This rearrangement joins TRBV7-9 to TRBJ2-1, with 14 bases aligning to TRBD2. In germline, CDR1 is SEHNR, CDR2 FQNEAQ (reference sequence). The CDR3 runs to 15 residues. V shed 8 bases, J shed 10 bases, and the junction held 10 bases outside the gene matches. Full variable domain (missing parts from reference TRBV7-9 and TRBJ2-1): DTGVSQNPRHKITKRGQNVTFRCDPISEHNRLYWYRQTLGQGPEFLTYFQNEAQLEKSRLLSDRFSAERPKGSFSTLEIQRTEQGDSAMYLCASGATSGRAGEQFFGPGTRLTVL.

This chain joins TRBV6-2 or TRBV6-3 and TRBJ2-2; 9 bases line up with TRBD2. CDR1 is MNHEY and CDR2 is SVGEGT in the germline V gene. The trim removed 2 bases at V and 8 bases at J, leaving 15 bases unmatched. This CDR3 comprises 18 residues. The CDR3 region is CASSYPSGIGRIPGELFF. DNA of the CDR3: TGTGCCAGCAGTTACCCTAGCGGGATAGGCCGTATTCCGGGGGAGCTGTTTTTT.

This chain connects TRBV18 to TRBJ1-5; no firm D call. The CDR3 is made up of 14 amino acids. CDR1 is KGHSH and CDR2 is LQKENI in the germline V gene. The ends were cut back, 3 bases at V and 4 bases at J, with 10 bases in the middle. The CDR3 nucleotides are TGTGCCAGCTCACCGATGGGAAGAAATCAGCCCCAGCATTTT. As protein: CASSPMGRNQPQHF.

The chain carries TRBV10-2 and TRBJ2-3, with a tentative D call TRBD2 (5 bases). The CDR3 loop spans 12 amino acids. V lost 5 bases and J 10 bases, leaving 13 bases between the germline ends. Germline V lookup: CDR1 WSHSY, CDR2 SAAADI. In DNA, the CDR3 is TGCGCCAGCAGTCCCGGGGAGTTTGCGCAGTATTTT. It encodes CASSPGEFAQYF.

A word on this clonotype: This may arise from a read error, as a much more abundant clone is one base away. The chain links TRBV9 to TRBJ2-7; 7 nucleotides align to TRBD2. V lost 3 bases to trimming and J lost 0 bases; unmatched junction nucleotides: 3. This CDR3 spans 14 amino acids. Germline assignment: CDR1 SGDLS and CDR2 YYNGEE. CDR3 nucleotide sequence: TGTGCCAGCAGCGAAGCGGGGAGCTCCTACGAGCAGTACTTC. The encoded protein is CASSEAGSSYEQYF.

V usage is TRBV12-3 or TRBV12-4 and J usage is TRBJ2-5; D not resolved. The V end was cut by 5 bases, the J end by 5 bases, with 12 bases between. The CDR3 is 13 amino acids. The DNA for the CDR3 is TGTGCCAGCAGTCTAAGAATGTGGGAGACCCAGTACTTC. It translates to CASSLRMWETQYF.

This chain connects TRBV10-3 to TRBJ2-7, with TRBD2 matching 7 bases. CDR3 length equals 14 residues. Germline trimming cut 3 bases from V and 2 bases from J; bases unmatched to any gene: 4. Germline assignment: CDR1 ENHRY and CDR2 SYGVKD. The CDR3 spells CAISETSVTYEQYF. The CDR3 DNA reads TGTGCCATCAGTGAAACTAGCGTCACCTACGAGCAGTACTTC.

Comments on this clonotype: The junction departs from germline at one end; a sequencing error may be responsible. This CDR3 reads CASRMVLKPFYAYTF. For the CDR3, the DNA is TGTGCCAGCAGGATGGTACTAAAACCATTCTATGCCTACACCTTC. V and J are TRBV28 and TRBJ1-2; D uncertain. Germline lookup yields CDR1 MDHEN and CDR2 SYDVKM. The CDR3 extends over 15 amino acids.

The DNA for the CDR3 is TGCGCCAGCAGCCAAGGGAGGGCCCCAGATACGCAGTATTTT. It yields the protein CASSQGRAPDTQYF. This chain connects TRBV4-3 to TRBJ2-3; perhaps TRBD2 as D (6 bases). CDR1 is LGHNA, CDR2 YSLEER, per germline. V was pared by 1 base and J by 4 bases, with 9 bases between. This CDR3 is built from 14 residues.

In its sample, this clonotype was seen many times. The V gene is TRBV7-9, the J gene TRBJ2-7; 8 bases agree with TRBD1. The J segment lost 0 bases and the V segment lost 5 bases, leaving 6 bases of the junction unmatched. This CDR3 contains 15 residues. Germline values: CDR1 SEHNR, CDR2 FQNEAQ (reference sequence). The CDR3 is CASSPGQGGSYEQYF. Here the CDR3 DNA reads TGTGCCAGCAGCCCTGGACAGGGAGGCTCCTACGAGCAGTACTTC.

This chain uses TRBV7-9 with TRBJ1-2; D remains unclear. Trimming pared 8 bases from V and 5 bases from J, leaving 18 bases between. This CDR3 is built from 14 residues. Germline V CDR1 and CDR2: SEHNR, FQNEAQ (reference sequence). The CDR3 bases are TGTGCCAGCGCGGTCCCGGATTTAAGTTATGGCTACACCTTC. It encodes CASAVPDLSYGYTF.

The V call is TRBV7-8, the J call TRBJ1-2; 10 bases map to TRBD1. CDR3 length: 15 amino acids. The germline gives CDR1 SGHVS, CDR2 FQNEAQ. The V and J ends lost 4 bases and 2 bases, in that order; junction bases with no gene match: 4. CDR3 nucleotide sequence: TGTGCCAGCAGCTCTTCGGACAGGGGGAACTATGGCTACACCTTC. This sequence encodes CASSSSDRGNYGYTF.

Regarding this clonotype: A junction boundary mismatches the germline segment, possibly from a read error. This chain joins TRBV20-1 and TRBJ2-7; TRBD2 matches 8 bases. This CDR3 has 14 amino acids. Per germline, CDR1 DFQATT and CDR2 SNEGSKA (reference sequence). CDR3: CSAGNSGISDEQYF. CDR3 coding DNA: TGCAGTGCGGGGAATAGCGGGATCTCCGACGAGCAGTACTTC.

The V gene is TRBV20-1, the J gene TRBJ2-2; 8 bases map to TRBD1. Germline trimming cut 6 bases from V and 1 base from J; bases unmatched to any gene: 1. Germline V gene sequence: CDR1 DFQATT, CDR2 SNEGSKA (reference sequence). This CDR3 has 13 residues. Written as DNA, the CDR3 is TGCAGTGCCGGGACAGGGAACACCGGGGAGCTGTTTTTT. It yields the protein CSAGTGNTGELFF.

The rearrangement joins TRBV5-1 to TRBJ2-7, with 8 bases identical to TRBD1. The CDR3 loop spans 15 amino acids. CDR1 is SGHRS and CDR2 is YFSETQ in the germline V gene. V trimming: 4 bases; J trimming: 3 bases; junction bases outside the gene matches: 9. The DNA for the CDR3 is TGCGCCAGCAGCGCAACCGGGACAGGAAACTACGAGCAGTACTTC. This sequence encodes CASSATGTGNYEQYF.

The chain employs TRBV6-5 and TRBJ2-1; possible D gene TRBD2, 6 bases. The germline CDR1 and CDR2 sequences are MNHEY and SVGAGI. Trimming removed 4 bases from V and 6 bases from J, with 19 bases in between. There are 16 residues in the CDR3. CDR3 nucleotide sequence: TGTGCCAGCAGTTCGATTCATAGTCAGGGAGGCAATGAGCAGTTCTTC. Protein product: CASSSIHSQGGNEQFF.

The V call is TRBV6-1, the J call TRBJ2-3, with D perhaps assigned TRBD1 or TRBD2 (6 bases each). V was clipped by 4 bases and J by 4 bases, with 21 bases between them. Germline lookup yields CDR1 MNHNS and CDR2 SASEGT. This CDR3 has 17 residues. This CDR3 reads CASSGSSGARTSDTQYF. CDR3 nucleotide sequence: TGTGCCAGCAGTGGGTCGTCGGGGGCGCGCACTTCAGATACGCAGTATTTT.

This clonotype was recorded a few times. V usage is TRBV9 and J usage is TRBJ1-5; D call uncertain. Germline lookup yields CDR1 SGDLS and CDR2 YYNGEE. Trimming removed 0 bases at V and 6 bases at J, with 7 bases between. This CDR3 comprises 13 residues. CDR3 residues: CASSVGWGQPQHF. CDR3 nucleotide sequence: TGTGCCAGCAGCGTAGGGTGGGGTCAGCCCCAGCATTTT. The entire variable domain, with the rest obtained from reference TRBV9 and TRBJ1-5, is as follows: DSGVTQTPKHLITATGQRVTLRCSPRSGDLSVYWYQQSLDQGLQFLIQYYNGEERAKGNILERFSAQQFPDLHSELNLSSLELGDSALYFCASSVGWGQPQHFGDGTRLSIL.

This clonotype was seen a few times. V gene TRBV15 combines with J gene TRBJ2-5; 7 bases match TRBD2. V lost 7 bases, J lost 2 bases, and 7 bases stayed unmatched. This CDR3 has 14 residues. The germline V gene has CDR1 LNHNV and CDR2 YYDKDF (reference sequence). Written as DNA, the CDR3 is TGTGCCACCAAAGCGGGGCAGTTACAAGAGACCCAGTACTTC. Amino acid sequence: CATKAGQLQETQYF.

The chain couples TRBV2 to TRBJ1-2; 7 positions agree with TRBD1. The CDR3 contains 15 residues. Germline trimming cut 5 bases from V and 2 bases from J; bases unmatched to any gene: 8. Germline-derived CDR1 and CDR2 are SNHLY and FYNNEI. The DNA of the CDR3 is TGTGCCAGCAGTCGAACCAGGGGGGCCAACTATGGCTACACCTTC. Amino acids: CASSRTRGANYGYTF. The full variable domain, completed using reference TRBV2 and TRBJ1-2, is EPEVTQTPSHQVTQMGQEVILRCVPISNHLYFYWYRQILGQKVEFLVSFYNNEISEKSEIFDDQFSVERPDGSNFTLKIRSTKLEDSAMYFCASSRTRGANYGYTFGSGTRLTVV.

The V call is TRBV6-6, the J call TRBJ2-5, with D tentatively TRBD1 (6 bases). V dropped 8 bases and J dropped 1 base, with 14 bases sitting between them. Per the germline V gene, CDR1 is MNHNY and CDR2 is SVGAGI (reference sequence). The length of the CDR3 is 14 residues. The CDR3 region has the DNA TGTGCCAGCCAGGACAGCCCGATCCAAGAGACCCAGTACTTC. Translating gives CASQDSPIQETQYF.